This T cell receptor (beta chain) was sequenced during a study of early T cells in non-severe SARS-CoV-2 infection (TCRdb year 2021). Study-wide context: Bulk RNA from unsorted whole blood was used for TCR sequencing, so alpha and beta chains could not be paired. The paper as a whole reports these results and caveats: VDJdb matching was skewed toward anti-spike CD8 responses and likely underestimated virus-specific expansions by missing private and CD4 specificities.

The study was a case-control design nested within a healthcare worker cohort in London, UK, with weekly nasopharyngeal swab PCR tests and blood sampling. Between 23 and 31 March 2020, the week of the UK lockdown, healthcare workers were enrolled and then followed up weekly for as long as 16 weeks. Preparation of the library involved 5' RACE. The listed sequencing device is NextSeq 500. The TCR library protocol attached unique molecular identifiers to individual cDNA molecules to correct for sequencing error and PCR bias. Both TCR alpha and beta chains were sequenced, and tight co-correlation was observed between alpha and beta sequence abundances in each sample. On the authors' methods: Decombinator V4 was used to annotate TCR sequences for V gene, J gene and CDR3. TCRs were defined as expanded if a significant change between any two time points was detected under a Poisson model with p below 0.0001. TCR abundances were normalised to the total number of TCRs sequenced per sample and were expressed as counts per million. MAIT TCRs were defined by TRAV1-2 paired with TRAJ12, TRAJ20 or TRAJ33, and iNKT TCRs by TRAV10 paired with TRAJ18. A search of VDJdb, accessed on 1 November 2021, was run for TCRs annotated to CMV, EBV and SARS-CoV-2, with TCRs annotated for multiple antigens excluded. Clones were called with MiXCR by TCRdb after fastp trimmed the public reads at Q25, and only in-frame beta chains were retained. Each CDR3 protein gets just one entry, which takes the most common genes and DNA from the rows behind it. The V and J calls here are based on TCRdb, not the publication. The sample table lists almost 85,000 distinct CDR3 sequences, about 12% of them with a count of one. The ten biggest clones cover over 2% of the sample.

Its CDR3 holds 14 amino acids, cysteine through phenylalanine. The sequence is cut down to CDR3 DNA, 42 bases in frame from base 1. In the germline V gene, CDR1 corresponds to SGHAT and CDR2 to FQNNGV. The trim is 5 bases for V and 0 bases for J, with a gap of 11 bases between the germline ends. This clonotype occurred many times. Its recognized antigen is unknown. No quality values exist for individual bases; no much larger clone is one base distant. Sequencing used whole blood. The receptor was derived from an adult who was a healthcare worker with PCR-confirmed SARS-CoV-2 infection or an uninfected control (not recorded which). The chain was built from TRBV11-2 and TRBJ2-7; the D gene is unclear. This receptor carries the CDR3 CASSLTDVSYEQYF. The bases are TGTGCCAGCAGCCTAACCGACGTCTCCTACGAGCAGTACTTC.